A single sample gave rise to the 11 T cell receptor beta chains below, sequenced in a study of blood T cell repertoires in COVID-19. Clones were read by immunoSEQ multiplex PCR, and TCRdb kept only the in-frame ones, dropping some. The data contain around 95,000 clones, around four fifths of them seen just once; the ten biggest clones take up 13%. Sequencing was carried out using peripheral blood. These TCRs come from a man aged 45-65 years with active or convalescent COVID-19.

The chain employs TRBV13 and TRBJ2-7; D is possibly TRBD2 (6 bases). The V gene lost 9 bases and the J gene lost 1 base, with 13 bases spanning the gap. The CDR3 has 13 amino acids. CDR1 and CDR2 (germline): PRHDT, FYEKMQ (reference sequence). The CDR3 is CASTGGNSYEQYF. DNA for the CDR3: TGTGCCAGTACTGGGGGGAATTCCTACGAGCAGTACTTC.

The chain uses TRBV7-6 and TRBJ2-3; 10 bases agree with TRBD1. There are 16 residues in the CDR3. From germline, CDR1 is SGHVS and CDR2 FNYEAQ. V lost 2 bases and J lost 4; bases outside the gene matches: 6. This CDR3 reads CASSLWATGGSDTQYF. The CDR3 nucleotides are TGTGCCAGCAGCTTATGGGCGACAGGGGGCTCAGATACGCAGTATTTT. The full variable domain, rest sourced from reference TRBV7-6 and TRBJ2-3, is GAGVSQSPRYKVTKRGQDVALRCDPISGHVSLYWYRQALGQGPEFLTYFNYEAQQDKSGLPNDRFSAERPEGSISTLTIQRTEQRDSAMYRCASSLWATGGSDTQYFGPGTRLTVL.

Points on this clone: Other DNA sequences in the sample encode the same CDR3. V is TRBV7-9 and J is TRBJ2-2, with 10 nucleotides matching TRBD1. The CDR3 sequence is 15 residues long. V shed 5 bases and J 3 bases; nucleotides not matched to a gene: 3. Looked up from germline, CDR1 is SEHNR and CDR2 is FQNEAQ (reference sequence). CDR3 loop: CASSPGQGYTGELFF. The CDR3 nucleotides are TGTGCCAGCAGCCCGGGACAGGGGTACACCGGGGAGCTGTTTTTT.

CDR3 coding DNA: TGTGCCAGCTCACCGACAGGTATAGAGACCCAGTACTTC. Its protein is CASSPTGIETQYF. The V gene is TRBV18, the J gene TRBJ2-5; D might be TRBD1 (6 bases). The CDR3 runs to 13 residues. Germline V gives CDR1 KGHSH, CDR2 LQKENI. The V end lost 3 bases, the J end lost 4 bases, and 9 bases lay between the germline ends.

The V and J genes are TRBV15 and TRBJ2-3; D unclear. The CDR3 runs to 14 residues. Germline loops: CDR1 LNHNV, CDR2 YYDKDF (reference sequence). Deletions cut 6 bases from V and 4 bases from J, with 14 bases between. The CDR3 here is CATRESLLSDTQYF. Here the CDR3 DNA reads TGTGCCACCAGAGAGTCACTCCTCTCAGATACGCAGTATTTT.

The rearrangement links TRBV7-3 to TRBJ2-1; D is perhaps TRBD2 (5 bases). With 4 bases removed from V and 6 bases from J, the gap between germline ends came to 7 bases. The CDR3 has 12 amino acids. From germline, CDR1 is SGHTA and CDR2 FQGTGA. For the CDR3, the DNA is TGTGCCAGCAGCTCCACTAGCAATGAGCAGTTCTTC. Protein: CASSSTSNEQFF.

V usage is TRBV4-1 and J usage is TRBJ1-2; the D gene is possibly TRBD1 (5 bases). V dropped 0 bases and J dropped 4 bases, with 18 bases sitting between them. The CDR3 runs to 17 residues. Germline CDR1 and CDR2: MGHRA and YSYEKL. The CDR3 loop is CASSQEPSVGQSYGYTF. The CDR3 nucleotides read TGCGCCAGCAGCCAAGAACCCAGCGTGGGGCAGAGCTATGGCTACACCTTC.

The chain carries TRBV5-1 and TRBJ2-7; 13 nucleotides agree with TRBD2. This CDR3 contains 15 residues. After removal of 2 bases from V and 6 bases from J, the junction contained 5 bases not matched to a gene. Germline V CDR1 and CDR2: SGHRS, YFSETQ. The CDR3 here is CASSFRLAGGAEQYF. CDR3 coding DNA: TGCGCCAGCAGCTTCCGACTAGCGGGAGGAGCCGAGCAGTACTTC. Full variable domain (rest looked up from reference TRBV5-1 and TRBJ2-7): KAGVTQTPRYLIKTRGQQVTLSCSPISGHRSVSWYQQTPGQGLQFLFEYFSETQRNKGNFPGRFSGRQFSNSRSEMNVSTLELGDSALYLCASSFRLAGGAEQYFGPGTRLTVT.

The V call is TRBV4-2, the J call TRBJ1-5, with D tentatively TRBD1 (6 bases). V dropped 0 bases and J dropped 6 bases, with 12 bases sitting between them. The CDR3 is 15 residues long. CDR1 is LGHNA and CDR2 is YNFKEQ in the germline V gene. The CDR3 coding sequence is TGTGCCAGCAGCCAAGACGGCGGGGGGCTTCAGCCCCAGCATTTT. Encoded protein: CASSQDGGGLQPQHF.

This clone was seen only a few times. The gene calls are TRBV24-1 and TRBJ1-5, with D perhaps TRBD1 (6 bases). The CDR3 extends over 14 amino acids. The germline gives CDR1 KGHDR, CDR2 SFDVKD. V gave up 5 bases and J gave up 6 bases, with 13 bases separating them. In DNA form, the CDR3 reads TGTGCCACCAGTGGTGGGACACCAGGTCAGCCCCAGCATTTT. Protein product: CATSGGTPGQPQHF.

J is TRBJ1-1 and V is TRBV9; 9 nucleotides agree with TRBD1. The CDR3 runs 14 residues. V lost 4 bases to trimming and J lost 9 bases; unmatched junction nucleotides: 10. The V gene's germline CDR1 is SGDLS and CDR2 YYNGEE. The CDR3 sequence: CASSPDRGDSQAFF. CDR3 bases: TGTGCCAGCAGCCCCGACAGGGGGGACTCTCAAGCTTTCTTT. The full variable domain, rest sourced from reference TRBV9 and TRBJ1-1, is DSGVTQTPKHLITATGQRVTLRCSPRSGDLSVYWYQQSLDQGLQFLIQYYNGEERAKGNILERFSAQQFPDLHSELNLSSLELGDSALYFCASSPDRGDSQAFFGQGTRLTVV.